The T cell receptor (beta chain) under discussion was sequenced for a study of shared clonotypes between healthy human individuals. The CDR3 sequence is 12 residues long. V lost 9 bases and J 3 bases, leaving 9 bases between the germline ends. Germline CDR1 reads ENHRY; CDR2 reads SYGVKD. This clone appeared once. The antigen is undetermined. Here immunoSEQ multiplex PCR was the method, and the copy in TCRdb shows in-frame clones only, minus some. The sample includes some 530,000 clones, around 73% of them seen just once. Notes on the study in general: Clonotype sharing among donors was expected to depend on sequencing depth.

The sequence came from a woman between 40 and 55 years old in good health. Some clones in this sample may be carry-over from other donors' samples. V usage is TRBV10-3 and J usage is TRBJ2-1, with D maybe TRBD1 (5 bases). Specimen: PBMCs. The CDR3 spells CAMKTDYNEQFF. CDR3 DNA sequence: TGTGCCATGAAGACAGACTACAATGAGCAGTTCTTC.